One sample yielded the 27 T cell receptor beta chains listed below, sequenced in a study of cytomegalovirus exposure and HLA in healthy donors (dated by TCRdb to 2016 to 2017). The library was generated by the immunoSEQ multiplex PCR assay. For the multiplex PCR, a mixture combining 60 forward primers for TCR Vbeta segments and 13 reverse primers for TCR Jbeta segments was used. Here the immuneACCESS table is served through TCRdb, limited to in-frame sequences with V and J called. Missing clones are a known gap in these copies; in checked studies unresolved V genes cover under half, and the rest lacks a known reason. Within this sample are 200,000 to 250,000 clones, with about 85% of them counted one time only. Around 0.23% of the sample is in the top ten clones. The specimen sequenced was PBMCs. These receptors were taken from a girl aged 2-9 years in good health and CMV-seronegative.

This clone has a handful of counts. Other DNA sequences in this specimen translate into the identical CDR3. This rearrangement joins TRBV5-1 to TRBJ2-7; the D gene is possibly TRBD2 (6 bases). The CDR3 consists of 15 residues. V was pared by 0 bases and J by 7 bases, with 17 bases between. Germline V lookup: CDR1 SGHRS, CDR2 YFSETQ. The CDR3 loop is CASSLVAGLAEEQYF. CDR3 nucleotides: TGCGCCAGCAGCTTGGTGGCGGGACTGGCGGAGGAGCAGTACTTC.

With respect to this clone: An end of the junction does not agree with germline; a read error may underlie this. The CDR3 coding sequence is TGTTCCAGCAGCTTAGGATGGGACAGCCGGAACTATGGCTACACCTTC. Translated: CSSSLGWDSRNYGYTF. The gene calls are TRBV7-9 and TRBJ1-2, with 7 bases fitting TRBD1. Germline-derived CDR1 and CDR2 are SEHNR and FQNEAQ (reference sequence). The CDR3 has 16 amino acids.

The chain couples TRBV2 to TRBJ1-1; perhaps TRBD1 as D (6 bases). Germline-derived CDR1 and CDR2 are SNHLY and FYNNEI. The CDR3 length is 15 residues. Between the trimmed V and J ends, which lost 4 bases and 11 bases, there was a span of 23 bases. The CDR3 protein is CASSGGDTRACGAFF. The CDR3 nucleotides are TGTGCCAGCAGTGGAGGGGACACCCGCGCCTGTGGGGCTTTCTTT.

The CDR3 DNA reads as TGCAGTGCTAGCTCAGGCGGGGAGCAGTACTTC. This encodes CSASSGGEQYF. The chain links TRBV20-1 to TRBJ2-7, with a tentative D call TRBD2 (5 bases). Per the germline V gene, CDR1 is DFQATT and CDR2 is SNEGSKA (reference sequence). Trimming cost V 3 bases and J 7 bases, with 10 bases left between them. The CDR3 consists of 11 residues.

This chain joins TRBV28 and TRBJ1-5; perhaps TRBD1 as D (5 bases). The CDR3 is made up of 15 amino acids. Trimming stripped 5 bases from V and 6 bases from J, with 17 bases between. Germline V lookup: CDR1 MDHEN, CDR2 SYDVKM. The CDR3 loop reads CASSAVGGEGQPQHF. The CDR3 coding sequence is TGTGCCAGCAGTGCAGTAGGAGGGGAGGGTCAGCCCCAGCATTTT.

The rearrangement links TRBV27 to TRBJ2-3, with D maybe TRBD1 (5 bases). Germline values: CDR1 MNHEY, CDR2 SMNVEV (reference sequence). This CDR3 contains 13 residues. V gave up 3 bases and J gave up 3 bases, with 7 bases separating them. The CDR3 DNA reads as TGTGCCAGCAGTTTCAGGGATACAGATACGCAGTATTTT. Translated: CASSFRDTDTQYF.

The CDR3: CASRVQGTGTDTQYF. The CDR3 DNA reads as TGTGCCAGCAGAGTACAGGGAACTGGCACAGATACGCAGTATTTT. This chain links TRBV6-1 with TRBJ2-3; weak D call: TRBD1 (6 bases). The ends were cut back, 6 bases at V and 1 base at J, with 14 bases in the middle. The CDR3 runs to 15 residues. CDR1 and CDR2 from the germline V gene are MNHNS and SASEGT.

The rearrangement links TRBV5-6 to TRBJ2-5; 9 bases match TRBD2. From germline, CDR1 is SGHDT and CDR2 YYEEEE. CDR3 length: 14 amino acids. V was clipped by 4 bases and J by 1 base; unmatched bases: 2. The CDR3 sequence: CASSLSGGQETQYF. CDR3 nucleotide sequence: TGTGCCAGCAGCCTTAGCGGGGGCCAAGAGACCCAGTACTTC.

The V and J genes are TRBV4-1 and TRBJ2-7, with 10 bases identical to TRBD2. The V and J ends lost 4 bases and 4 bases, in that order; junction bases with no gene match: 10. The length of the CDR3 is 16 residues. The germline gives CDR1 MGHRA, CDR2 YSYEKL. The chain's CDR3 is CASSPEVALAGYEQYF. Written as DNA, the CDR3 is TGCGCCAGCAGCCCGGAGGTTGCACTAGCGGGGTACGAGCAGTACTTC.

The CDR3 region is CASSLGRGTSDNEQFF. In DNA, the CDR3 is TGCGCCAGCAGCTTGGGACGAGGGACTAGCGACAATGAGCAGTTCTTC. The chain employs TRBV5-1 and TRBJ2-1, with 10 bases aligning to TRBD2. V was clipped by 0 bases and J by 5 bases; unmatched bases: 5. Germline lookup yields CDR1 SGHRS and CDR2 YFSETQ. The CDR3 extends over 16 amino acids.

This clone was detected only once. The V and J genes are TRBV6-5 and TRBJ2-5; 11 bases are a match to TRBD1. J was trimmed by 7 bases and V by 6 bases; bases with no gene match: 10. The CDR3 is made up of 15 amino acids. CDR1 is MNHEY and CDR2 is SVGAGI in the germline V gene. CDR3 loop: CASSWDRGSVGTQYF. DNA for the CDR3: TGTGCCAGCAGCTGGGACAGGGGGTCGGTCGGGACCCAGTACTTC.

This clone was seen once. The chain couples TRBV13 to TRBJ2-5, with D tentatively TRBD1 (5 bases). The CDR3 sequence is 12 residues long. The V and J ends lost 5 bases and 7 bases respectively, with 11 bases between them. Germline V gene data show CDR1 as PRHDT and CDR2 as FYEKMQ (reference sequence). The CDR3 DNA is TGTGCCAGCAGCGCAGGGTTCGGGACCCAGTACTTC. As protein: CASSAGFGTQYF. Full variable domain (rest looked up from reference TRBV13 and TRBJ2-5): AAGVIQSPRHLIKEKRETATLKCYPIPRHDTVYWYQQGPGQDPQFLISFYEKMQSDKGSIPDRFSAQQFSDYHSELNMSSLELGDSALYFCASSAGFGTQYFGPGTRLLVL.

Here the CDR3 DNA reads TGTGCCAGCAGCTTAGTGCTATCGAACACCGGGGAGCTGTTTTTT. Translation gives CASSLVLSNTGELFF. The genes are TRBV7-8 and TRBJ2-2; D uncertain. CDR3 length equals 15 residues. Per the germline V gene, CDR1 is SGHVS and CDR2 is FQNEAQ. With 1 base removed from V and 0 bases from J, the gap between germline ends came to 6 bases.

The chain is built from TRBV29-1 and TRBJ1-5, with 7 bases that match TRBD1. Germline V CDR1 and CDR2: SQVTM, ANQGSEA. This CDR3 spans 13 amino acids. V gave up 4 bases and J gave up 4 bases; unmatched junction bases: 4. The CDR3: CSVGQGQNQPQHF. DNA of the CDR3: TGCAGCGTTGGACAGGGACAAAATCAGCCCCAGCATTTT.

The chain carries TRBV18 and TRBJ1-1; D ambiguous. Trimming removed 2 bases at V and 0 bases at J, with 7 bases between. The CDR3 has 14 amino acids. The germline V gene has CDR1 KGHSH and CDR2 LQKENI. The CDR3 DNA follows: TGTGCCAGCTCACCAAGGACTGTGAACACTGAAGCTTTCTTT. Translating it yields CASSPRTVNTEAFF.

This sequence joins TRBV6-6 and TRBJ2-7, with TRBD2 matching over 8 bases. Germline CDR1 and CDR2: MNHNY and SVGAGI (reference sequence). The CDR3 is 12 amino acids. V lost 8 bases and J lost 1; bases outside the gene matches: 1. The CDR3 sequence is CASERGSYEQYF. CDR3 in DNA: TGTGCCAGCGAGCGGGGGTCCTACGAGCAGTACTTC.

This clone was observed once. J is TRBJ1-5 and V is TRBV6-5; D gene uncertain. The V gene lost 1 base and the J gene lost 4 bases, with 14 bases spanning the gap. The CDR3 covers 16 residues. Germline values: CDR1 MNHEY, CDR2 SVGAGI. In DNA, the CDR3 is TGTGCCAGCAGTTACTGGGCCTATCCTTTGAATCAGCCCCAGCATTTT. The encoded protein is CASSYWAYPLNQPQHF.

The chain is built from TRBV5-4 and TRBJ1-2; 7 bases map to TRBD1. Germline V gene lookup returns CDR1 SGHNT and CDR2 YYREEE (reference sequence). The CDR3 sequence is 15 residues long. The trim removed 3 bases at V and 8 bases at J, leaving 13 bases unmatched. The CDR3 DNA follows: TGTGCCAGCAGCTCGATTCAAAACAGGGGAGGCGGCTACACCTTC. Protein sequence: CASSSIQNRGGGYTF.

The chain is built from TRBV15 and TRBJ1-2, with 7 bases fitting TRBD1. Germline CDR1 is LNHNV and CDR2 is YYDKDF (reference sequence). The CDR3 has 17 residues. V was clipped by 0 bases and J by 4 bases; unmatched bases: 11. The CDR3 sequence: CATSREVTGAAGYGYTF. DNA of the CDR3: TGTGCCACCAGCAGAGAGGTAACAGGGGCCGCCGGCTATGGCTACACCTTC.

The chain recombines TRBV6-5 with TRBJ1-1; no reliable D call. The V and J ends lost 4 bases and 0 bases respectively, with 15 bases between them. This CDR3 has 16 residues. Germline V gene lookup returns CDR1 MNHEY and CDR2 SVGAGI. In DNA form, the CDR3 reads TGTGCCAGCAGTTGGTGGTACGGAGGCATGAACACTGAAGCTTTCTTT. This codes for CASSWWYGGMNTEAFF.

As DNA, the CDR3 is TGTGCCAGCAGCCAATCCAGTTCCTACGAGCAGTACTTC. This translates into CASSQSSSYEQYF. The J gene is TRBJ2-7, the V gene TRBV14, with unresolved D. The V end lost 2 bases, the J end lost 1 base, and 6 bases lay between the germline ends. The V gene's germline CDR1 is SGHDN and CDR2 FVKESK. CDR3 length equals 13 residues.

In nucleotides, the CDR3 is TGTGCCAGCAGCTCAAGAACAACAAGATTCTCCTACAATGAGCAGTTCTTC. It encodes CASSSRTTRFSYNEQFF. The chain combines TRBV5-4 with TRBJ2-1; no clear D gene. CDR1 is SGHNT, CDR2 YYREEE, per germline (reference sequence). The CDR3 contains 17 residues. Trimming pared 3 bases from V and 0 bases from J, leaving 16 bases between.

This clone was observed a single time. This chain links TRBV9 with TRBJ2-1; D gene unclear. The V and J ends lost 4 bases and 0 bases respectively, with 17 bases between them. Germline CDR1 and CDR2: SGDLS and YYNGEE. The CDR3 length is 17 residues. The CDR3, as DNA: TGTGCCAGCAGCCCTTTGCCCTTTCCGAGCTCCTACAATGAGCAGTTCTTC. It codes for CASSPLPFPSSYNEQFF.

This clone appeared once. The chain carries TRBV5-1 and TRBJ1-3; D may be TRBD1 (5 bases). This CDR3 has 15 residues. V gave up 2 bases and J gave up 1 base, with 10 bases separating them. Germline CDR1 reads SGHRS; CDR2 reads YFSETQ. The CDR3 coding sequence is TGCGCCAGCAGCTTAGCCGCAGGGTCTGGAAACACCATATATTTT. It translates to CASSLAAGSGNTIYF.

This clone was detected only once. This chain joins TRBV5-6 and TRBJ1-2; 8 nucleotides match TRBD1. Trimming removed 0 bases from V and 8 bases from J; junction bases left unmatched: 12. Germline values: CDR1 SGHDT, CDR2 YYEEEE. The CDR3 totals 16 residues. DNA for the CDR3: TGTGCCAGCAGCTTGGCCGGCAGGGGGCGATCTGAGGGCTACACCTTC. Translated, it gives CASSLAGRGRSEGYTF.

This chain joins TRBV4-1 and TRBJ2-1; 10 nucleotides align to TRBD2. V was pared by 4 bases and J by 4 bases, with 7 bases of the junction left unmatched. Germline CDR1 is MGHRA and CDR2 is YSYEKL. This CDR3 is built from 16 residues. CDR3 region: CASSRASGSAYNEQFF. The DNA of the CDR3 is TGCGCCAGCAGCCGTGCTAGCGGGAGTGCGTACAATGAGCAGTTCTTC.

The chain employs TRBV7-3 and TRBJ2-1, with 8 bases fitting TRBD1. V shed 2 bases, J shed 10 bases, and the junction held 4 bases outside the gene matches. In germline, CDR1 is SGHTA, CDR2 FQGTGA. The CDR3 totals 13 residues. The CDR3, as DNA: TGTGCCAGCAGCTTATCAGGGGGCATCGAGCAGTTCTTC. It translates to CASSLSGGIEQFF.